The clone carrying this TCR beta chain was seen at least ten times. The sample belongs to a study of spatial heterogeneity in lung cancer. Study as a whole: Fewer alpha-chain than beta-chain sequences were consistently detected.

Noted time point: blood at routine non-recurrence follow-up after resection. Material for sequencing was whole RNA from tumor, nontumor lung or frozen PBMC, left unsorted. One entry per CDR3 protein results from TCRdb running MiXCR on the 5' RACE reads. Among 25,000 to 30,000 distinct CDR3 sequences listed, 6% were seen once. The V end lost 3 bases, the J end lost 8 bases, and 12 bases lay between the germline ends. Germline CDR1 and CDR2: MNHEY and SVGEGT. The CDR3 is 13 residues long. The genes are TRBV6-2 or TRBV6-3 and TRBJ2-3; no clear D gene. Specimen: PBMCs, collected at follow-up. The source of this sequence is a male donor with early-stage non-small cell lung cancer. CDR3 in amino acids: CASSYRLDGTQYF. CDR3 bases: TGTGCCAGCAGTTATCGGCTTGATGGTACGCAGTATTTT.